A single sample gave rise to the 28 T cell receptor beta chains below, sequenced in a study of PD-L1 blockade in urothelial cancer (TCRdb year 2017). Library generation was performed with the immunoSEQ multiplex PCR assay. Entries here come from immuneACCESS through TCRdb and include only in-frame sequences with V and J called. Some clones fail to appear in such tables; in the studies checked, an unresolved V gene covers under half of the shortfall, and the cause of the remainder is unknown. The sample data list about 63,000 clones, and about 86% of these were observed just once. The top ten clonotypes cover about 2.9% of the sample. The meaning of the sample's time point label: pretreatment peripheral blood. The sequencing used PBMCs, collected around atezolizumab (anti-PD-L1) treatment. These receptor sequences come from a man in his sixties or seventies with urothelial cancer.

The chain is built from TRBV7-6 and TRBJ2-5, with 13 bases aligning to TRBD2. Germline values: CDR1 SGHVS, CDR2 FNYEAQ. The CDR3 is 16 amino acids. Trimming at V came to 5 bases and at J to 2 bases, leaving 5 bases not matched to a gene. For the CDR3, the DNA is TGTGCCAGCAGCCCCGGGACTAGCGGGAAACAAGAGACCCAGTACTTC. It encodes CASSPGTSGKQETQYF.

The chain recombines TRBV19 with TRBJ2-7; D is unresolved. V lost 1 base and J 0 bases, leaving 10 bases between the germline ends. CDR1 is LNHDA, CDR2 SQIVND, per germline (reference sequence). This CDR3 region has 15 residues. The CDR3 DNA is TGTGCCAGTAGTATAGGTGCCGGTAGCTCCTACGAGCAGTACTTC. It yields the protein CASSIGAGSSYEQYF.

The chain recombines TRBV12-5 with TRBJ2-7; D is ambiguous. The length of the CDR3 is 15 residues. Germline V gene data show CDR1 as LGHNT and CDR2 as FRNRAP. V shed 4 bases and J shed 6 bases, with 19 bases lying between them. The CDR3 here is CASGSPSSGTSEQYF. The CDR3 nucleotides read TGTGCTAGTGGTTCCCCATCATCGGGTACATCCGAGCAGTACTTC. Supplemented by reference TRBV12-5 and TRBJ2-7, the full variable domain reads DARVTQTPRHKVTEMGQEVTMRCQPILGHNTVFWYRQTMMQGLELLAYFRNRAPLDDSGMPKDRFSAEMPDATLATLKIQPSEPRDSAVYFCASGSPSSGTSEQYFGPGTRLTVT.

This sequence joins TRBV6-6 and TRBJ2-7; D may be TRBD2 (5 bases). CDR3 size: 14 residues. Germline CDR1 and CDR2: MNHNY and SVGAGI (reference sequence). V gave up 6 bases and J gave up 3 bases, with 15 bases separating them. DNA of the CDR3: TGTGCCAGCAGATCGAGCGGAGATCTCTACGAGCAGTACTTC. This translates into CASRSSGDLYEQYF.

The chain recombines TRBV28 with TRBJ2-1; D is undetermined. The CDR3 covers 15 residues. Germline CDR1 MDHEN, CDR2 SYDVKM. Trimming removed 3 bases from V and 6 bases from J, with 15 bases in between. The CDR3 protein is CASSFTGAPRNEQFF. DNA of the CDR3: TGTGCCAGCAGTTTCACTGGAGCTCCTCGCAATGAGCAGTTCTTC.

A single count supports this clone. The V call is TRBV7-2, the J call TRBJ1-5, with a tentative D call TRBD1 (6 bases). The CDR3 length is 15 residues. V was cut by 1 base and J by 5 bases, with 12 bases left in between. CDR1 is SGHTA, CDR2 FQGNSA, per germline. The CDR3 protein is CASSLDQGLYQPQHF. CDR3 bases: TGTGCCAGCAGCTTAGACCAGGGGCTTTATCAGCCCCAGCATTTT.

The chain recombines TRBV14 with TRBJ2-3, with 8 bases identical to TRBD2. The trim removed 3 bases at V and 4 bases at J, leaving 9 bases unmatched. Germline assignment: CDR1 SGHDN and CDR2 FVKESK. The CDR3 runs to 16 residues. CDR3 sequence (DNA): TGTGCCAGCAGCCATGAACGGGAGGGCCGGGCAGATACGCAGTATTTT. Translation gives CASSHEREGRADTQYF. Filled out from reference TRBV14 and TRBJ2-3, the complete variable domain reads EAGVTQFPSHSVIEKGQTVTLRCDPISGHDNLYWYRRVMGKEIKFLLHFVKESKQDESGMPNNRFLAERTGGTYSTLKVQPAELEDSGVYFCASSHEREGRADTQYFGPGTRLTVL.

V is TRBV6-1 and J is TRBJ2-3, with D possibly TRBD1 on 5 matching bases. V lost 7 bases to trimming and J lost 0 bases, with 11 bases between them. This CDR3 has 14 amino acids. Germline V gives CDR1 MNHNS, CDR2 SASEGT. CDR3 sequence reads: CASKLAGSTDTQYF. In nucleotides, the CDR3 is TGTGCCAGCAAGCTGGCAGGGAGCACAGATACGCAGTATTTT.

The chain combines TRBV6-5 with TRBJ1-2, with a possible D match to TRBD1 (6 bases). CDR1 and CDR2 from the germline V gene are MNHEY and SVGAGI. The V gene lost 5 bases and the J gene lost 4 bases, with 8 bases spanning the gap. The CDR3 is 12 residues long. Here the CDR3 reads CASSPQGYGYTF. In nucleotides, the CDR3 is TGTGCCAGCAGTCCACAGGGCTATGGCTACACCTTC.

The chain is built from TRBV6-1 and TRBJ2-3, with 9 bases fitting TRBD2. CDR1 is MNHNS, CDR2 SASEGT, per germline. J gave up 2 bases and V 0 bases, and 6 bases lay outside the gene matches. The CDR3 is 17 residues long. The CDR3 sequence is CASSEAAASGTTDTQYF. The CDR3 nucleotides read TGTGCCAGCAGTGAAGCCGCTGCTAGCGGGACCACAGATACGCAGTATTTT.

This clone has a single count. This sequence joins TRBV21-1 and TRBJ2-7; the table gives TRBD2 as D, unverified against the DNA. TRBV21-1 is given as a pseudogene. The CDR3 is made up of 17 amino acids. The chain's CDR3 is CASSKPGSASFYYEQYF. In DNA form, the CDR3 reads TGTGCCAGCAGCAAGCCCGGGAGCGCTAGCTTCTACTACGAGCAGTACTTC.

This chain joins TRBV28 and TRBJ2-3; D call uncertain. Germline V CDR1 and CDR2: MDHEN, SYDVKM. Trimming left V 1 base short and J 2 bases short, with 4 bases between. The CDR3 is made up of 13 amino acids. The CDR3 loop reads CASSLSNTDTQYF. The CDR3 nucleotides read TGTGCCAGCAGTTTATCCAACACAGATACGCAGTATTTT.

The sample holds a few counts of this clone. The rearrangement links TRBV28 to TRBJ1-2; D might be TRBD1 (5 bases). V was pared by 8 bases and J by 6 bases, with 13 bases between. Looked up from germline, CDR1 is MDHEN and CDR2 is SYDVKM. This CDR3 region has 12 residues. Here the CDR3 DNA reads TGTGCCAGCCGGACACAGGAAGATGGCTACACCTTC. It translates to CASRTQEDGYTF.

The chain couples TRBV28 to TRBJ2-5, with TRBD1 matching over 10 bases. The J segment lost 5 bases and the V segment lost 5 bases, leaving 8 bases of the junction unmatched. This CDR3 contains 15 residues. Germline assignment: CDR1 MDHEN and CDR2 SYDVKM. CDR3 DNA: TGTGCCAGCAGTCCACTAGACAGGGGGCGGGAGACCCAGTACTTC. Amino acid sequence: CASSPLDRGRETQYF.

The J gene is TRBJ1-2, the V gene TRBV11-2, with a tentative D call TRBD1 (5 bases). This CDR3 is 14 amino acids long. The V end was cut by 5 bases, the J end by 1 base, with 11 bases between. Germline lookup yields CDR1 SGHAT and CDR2 FQNNGV. The CDR3 spells CASSHPGGNYGYTF. The DNA of the CDR3 is TGTGCCAGCAGCCACCCCGGGGGTAACTATGGCTACACCTTC.

This chain's CDR3 is CASSIQGYGYTF. CDR3 in DNA: TGTGCCAGTAGTATTCAGGGGTATGGCTACACCTTC. The V call is TRBV19, the J call TRBJ1-2, with D perhaps TRBD1 (6 bases). The CDR3 spans 12 residues. Germline V gene data show CDR1 as LNHDA and CDR2 as SQIVND (reference sequence). V dropped 3 bases and J dropped 5 bases, with 7 bases sitting between them.

The chain recombines TRBV10-3 with TRBJ2-3, with D possibly being TRBD1 (5 bases). The CDR3 totals 12 residues. The V end was cut by 4 bases, the J end by 4 bases, with 6 bases between. Germline V gives CDR1 ENHRY, CDR2 SYGVKD. The CDR3 DNA is TGTGCCATCAGTGTCAGGGCAGATACGCAGTATTTT. As protein: CAISVRADTQYF.

This rearrangement joins TRBV7-3 to TRBJ2-5; 9 nucleotides align to TRBD2. Per the germline V gene, CDR1 is SGHTA and CDR2 is FQGTGA. The trim removed 5 bases at V and 4 bases at J, leaving 2 bases unmatched. This CDR3 contains 13 residues. The chain's CDR3 is CASSQTSGETQYF. In DNA, the CDR3 is TGTGCCAGCAGCCAGACTAGCGGAGAGACCCAGTACTTC.

The CDR3, as DNA: TGTGCCTTTAATCAGGGGCCCGGGGAGCTGTTTTTT. The encoded protein is CAFNQGPGELFF. This sequence joins TRBV30 and TRBJ2-2; D may be TRBD1 (6 bases). CDR1 is GTSNPN, CDR2 SVGIG, per germline (reference sequence). V was clipped by 7 bases and J by 6 bases, with 12 bases between them. CDR3 length equals 12 residues.

The chain uses TRBV27 and TRBJ2-1; unclear D gene. V dropped 3 bases and J dropped 0 bases, with 6 bases sitting between them. Germline values: CDR1 MNHEY, CDR2 SMNVEV (reference sequence). CDR3 length: 14 amino acids. The DNA for the CDR3 is TGTGCCAGCAGTTTTGAGATCTCCTACAATGAGCAGTTCTTC. Translation gives CASSFEISYNEQFF.

This chain joins TRBV5-5 and TRBJ2-7; TRBD2 matches 8 bases. With V trimmed by 0 bases and J by 1 base, 6 bases remained unmatched. Germline V lookup: CDR1 SGHKS, CDR2 YYEKEE (reference sequence). The CDR3 extends over 16 amino acids. The CDR3 DNA sequence: TGTGCCAGCAGCTTGGAAGCGACTAGCGTTTCCTACGAGCAGTACTTC. It encodes CASSLEATSVSYEQYF.

This rearrangement joins TRBV5-1 to TRBJ1-1; D is undetermined. There are 13 residues in the CDR3. V was clipped by 4 bases and J by 3 bases, with 10 bases between them. Germline V lookup: CDR1 SGHRS, CDR2 YFSETQ. CDR3 nucleotide sequence: TGCGCCAGCAGCAGAAACATCGACACTGAAGCTTTCTTT. Translation: CASSRNIDTEAFF.

This clone has only one observation. The genes are TRBV6-5 and TRBJ1-1; TRBD1 aligns across 12 bases. Germline lookup yields CDR1 MNHEY and CDR2 SVGAGI. CDR3 size: 15 residues. Losses at the gene ends were 4 bases for V and 3 bases for J; bases not matched to a gene: 3. CDR3: CASSWDRGLDTEAFF. CDR3 bases: TGTGCCAGCAGTTGGGACAGGGGGCTCGACACTGAAGCTTTCTTT.

V gene TRBV30 combines with J gene TRBJ2-3; 10 bases align to TRBD2. V shed 3 bases and J 6 bases; nucleotides not matched to a gene: 6. The CDR3 runs 14 residues. The germline V gene encodes CDR1 GTSNPN and CDR2 SVGIG (reference sequence). The CDR3 protein is CAWSSSGRVDTQYF. CDR3 bases: TGTGCCTGGAGCTCTAGCGGGAGAGTCGATACGCAGTATTTT.

The chain employs TRBV10-3 and TRBJ2-3, with 11 bases identical to TRBD2. Germline V gene data show CDR1 as ENHRY and CDR2 as SYGVKD. The length of the CDR3 is 18 residues. J lost 5 bases, V lost 8 bases, and 18 bases had no gene match. The CDR3: CAIGDSGASGRFGDTQYF. In nucleotides, the CDR3 is TGTGCCATCGGCGACTCGGGGGCTAGCGGGAGGTTTGGAGATACGCAGTATTTT.

The chain recombines TRBV7-2 with TRBJ1-5, with D unresolved. CDR3 length: 13 residues. V lost 1 base, J lost 4 bases, and 5 bases lay in between. Per the germline V gene, CDR1 is SGHTA and CDR2 is FQGNSA. The DNA of the CDR3 is TGTGCCAGCAGCTTAGGACATAATCAGCCCCAGCATTTT. It codes for CASSLGHNQPQHF.

The gene calls are TRBV19 and TRBJ2-3; TRBD2 agrees at 12 bases. Germline assignment: CDR1 LNHDA and CDR2 SQIVND (reference sequence). V was pared by 6 bases and J by 1 base, with 11 bases of the junction left unmatched. The CDR3 has 18 amino acids. The CDR3 region is CASSPRGRLAGGTDTQYF. The DNA for the CDR3 is TGTGCCAGTAGCCCCAGGGGGCGACTAGCGGGGGGCACAGATACGCAGTATTTT. Full variable domain (remainder filled in from reference TRBV19 and TRBJ2-3): DGGITQSPKYLFRKEGQNVTLSCEQNLNHDAMYWYRQDPGQGLRLIYYSQIVNDFQKGDIAEGYSVSREKKESFPLTVTSAQKNPTAFYLCASSPRGRLAGGTDTQYFGPGTRLTVL.

This clone was observed a single time. CDR3 in DNA: TGTGCCAGCAGCACCAGCAGGGGGAGCGGCTACACCTTC. Amino acids: CASSTSRGSGYTF. The rearrangement links TRBV9 to TRBJ1-2; TRBD1 matches at 7 bases. The germline gives CDR1 SGDLS, CDR2 YYNGEE. There are 13 residues in the CDR3. J lost 8 bases, V lost 4 bases, and 8 bases had no gene match.